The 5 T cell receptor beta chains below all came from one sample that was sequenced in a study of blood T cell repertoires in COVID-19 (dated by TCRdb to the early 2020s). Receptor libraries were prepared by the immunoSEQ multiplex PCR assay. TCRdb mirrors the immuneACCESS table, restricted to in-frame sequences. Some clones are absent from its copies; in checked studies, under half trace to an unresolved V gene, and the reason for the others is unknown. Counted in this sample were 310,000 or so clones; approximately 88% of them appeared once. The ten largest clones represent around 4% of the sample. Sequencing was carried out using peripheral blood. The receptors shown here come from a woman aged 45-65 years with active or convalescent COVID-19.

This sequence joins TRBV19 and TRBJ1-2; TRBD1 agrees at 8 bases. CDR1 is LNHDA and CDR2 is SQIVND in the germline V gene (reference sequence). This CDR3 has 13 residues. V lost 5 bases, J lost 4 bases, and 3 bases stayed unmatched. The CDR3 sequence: CASSPGGPYGYTF. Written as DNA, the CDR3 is TGTGCCAGTAGTCCAGGGGGCCCCTATGGCTACACCTTC.

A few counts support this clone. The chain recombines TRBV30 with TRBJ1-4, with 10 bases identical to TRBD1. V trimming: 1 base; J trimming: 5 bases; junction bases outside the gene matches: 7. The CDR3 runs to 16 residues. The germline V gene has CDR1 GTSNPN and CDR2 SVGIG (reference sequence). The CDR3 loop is CAWSDLTGGLNEKLFF. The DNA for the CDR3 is TGTGCCTGGAGTGACCTGACAGGGGGCTTGAATGAAAAACTGTTTTTT.

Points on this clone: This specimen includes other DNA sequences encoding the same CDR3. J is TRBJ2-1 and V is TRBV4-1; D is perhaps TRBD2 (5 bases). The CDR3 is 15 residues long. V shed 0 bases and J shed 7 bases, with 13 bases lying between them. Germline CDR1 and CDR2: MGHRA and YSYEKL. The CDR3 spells CASSQEPGGRNEQFF. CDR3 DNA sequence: TGCGCCAGCAGCCAAGAACCGGGCGGGCGGAATGAGCAGTTCTTC.

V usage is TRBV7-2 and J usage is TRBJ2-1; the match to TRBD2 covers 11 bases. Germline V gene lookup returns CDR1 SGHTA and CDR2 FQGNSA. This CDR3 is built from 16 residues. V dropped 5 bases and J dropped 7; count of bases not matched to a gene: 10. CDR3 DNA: TGTGCCAGCAGCCCCTCACTAGCGGGAGTGGAGAATGAGCAGTTCTTC. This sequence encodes CASSPSLAGVENEQFF.

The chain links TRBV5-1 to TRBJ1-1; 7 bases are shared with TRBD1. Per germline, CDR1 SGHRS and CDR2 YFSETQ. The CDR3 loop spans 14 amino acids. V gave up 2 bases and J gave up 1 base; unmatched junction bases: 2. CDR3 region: CASSFGTANTEAFF. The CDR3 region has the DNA TGCGCCAGCAGCTTTGGGACAGCGAACACTGAAGCTTTCTTT.